Listed below are T cell receptor beta chains from one sample, sequenced in a study of blood T cells in healthy people across ages. TCRdb re-called the 5' RACE reads through MiXCR, storing one row per CDR3 protein. This sample has some 1.4 million distinct CDR3 sequences, with about 43% found just once. Sequences were obtained from blood. Source of these receptors: a young woman in good health. The CDR3 runs from the conserved cysteine through the conserved F or W. D genes are given only for firm matches. Part of the rows lack a size; the others show once, few, many or a class for expanded clones.

size	D	V	J	CDR3	DNA
NA	NA	TRBV12-3/TRBV12-4	TRBJ2-3	CASSLGEGVADTQYF	TGTGCCAGCAGTTTAGGGGAAGGGGTGGCAGATACGCAGTATTTT
NA	TRBD2	TRBV24-1	TRBJ2-1	CATSGGLAAGNEQFF	TGTGCCACCAGTGGGGGACTAGCCGCGGGCAATGAGCAGTTCTTC
NA	NA	TRBV11-1	TRBJ2-5	CASSLATALWGNEQYF	TGTGCCAGCAGCTTAGCGACAGCGTTGTGGGGCAATGAGCAGTACTTC
few	NA	TRBV7-6	TRBJ1-5	CASSQEAPGISNQPQHF	TGTGCCAGCAGCCAGGAAGCGCCCGGGATTAGCAATCAGCCCCAGCATTTT
few	TRBD2	TRBV2	TRBJ2-3	CASSESSAGESTDTQYF	TGTGCCAGCAGTGAATCATCAGCGGGGGAAAGCACAGATACGCAGTATTTT
NA	NA	TRBV12-3/TRBV12-4	TRBJ1-6	CASSLFRGGNSPLHF	TGTGCCAGCAGTTTATTCAGGGGAGGGAATTCACCCCTCCACTTT
many	NA	TRBV6-5	TRBJ2-7	CASSLSSASYEQYF	TGTGCCAGCAGTTTGTCTAGCGCGTCCTACGAGCAGTACTTC
NA	NA	TRBV20-1	TRBJ2-1	CSARNSDRAQTYNEQFF	TGCAGTGCCAGGAACTCGGACCGAGCACAAACCTACAATGAGCAGTTCTTC
NA	TRBD2	TRBV20-1	TRBJ2-7	CSARVSGEGSAYEQYF	TGCAGTGCTAGAGTGAGCGGGGAGGGGAGCGCCTACGAGCAGTACTTC
few	NA	TRBV27	TRBJ2-7	CASRPAGPYEQYF	TGTGCCAGCAGGCCCGCGGGGCCCTACGAGCAGTACTTC
many	TRBD2	TRBV10-3	TRBJ2-5	CAISGGQETQYF	TGTGCCATCAGCGGGGGGCAAGAGACCCAGTACTTC
few	NA	TRBV27	TRBJ2-7	CASSPGRLYEQYF	TGTGCCAGCTCACCGGGACGACTTTACGAGCAGTACTTC
NA	NA	TRBV4-1	TRBJ2-7	CAGSRVLEVEYEQYF	TGCGCCGGCAGCCGAGTACTAGAGGTAGAATACGAGCAGTACTTC
NA	NA	TRBV27	TRBJ1-2	CASSWGRGVYGYTF	TGTGCCAGCAGTTGGGGTCGAGGGGTCTATGGCTACACCTTC
few	NA	TRBV2	TRBJ1-5	CASSPTPLGSNQPQHF	TGTGCCAGCAGTCCCACCCCTTTGGGTAGCAATCAGCCCCAGCATTTT
few	NA	TRBV7-9	TRBJ2-5	CASSLELETQYF	TGTGCCAGCAGCTTAGAATTGGAGACCCAGTACTTC
few	TRBD1	TRBV3-1	TRBJ2-4	CASSNIGTVIAKNIQYF	TGTGCCAGCAGCAATATTGGGACAGTCATAGCCAAAAACATTCAGTACTTC
NA	NA	TRBV7-2	TRBJ1-1	CASSFAHMNTEAFF	TGTGCCAGCAGCTTTGCACATATGAACACTGAAGCTTTCTTT
NA	NA	TRBV5-1	TRBJ2-5	CASSFGEATETQYF	TGCGCCAGCAGCTTTGGGGAAGCGACAGAGACCCAGTACTTC
NA	NA	TRBV6-5	TRBJ1-2	CASSYSILQIRGYTF	TGTGCCAGCAGTTACTCGATTCTACAGATCCGTGGCTACACCTTC
few	NA	TRBV6-6	TRBJ1-5	CASSYQDRNQPQHF	TGTGCCAGCAGTTACCAGGACCGGAATCAGCCCCAGCATTTT
NA	NA	TRBV12-3/TRBV12-4	TRBJ1-6	CASSRASSYNSPLHF	TGTGCCAGCAGTAGGGCGAGCTCCTATAATTCACCCCTCCACTTT
NA	NA	TRBV28	TRBJ1-2	CASSFPNPAETYGYTF	TGTGCCAGCAGTTTTCCCAACCCGGCAGAGACCTATGGCTACACCTTC
NA	NA	TRBV20-1	TRBJ2-5	CSASPGVNEQYF	TGCAGTGCTAGCCCTGGGGTGAATGAGCAGTACTTC
NA	TRBD1	TRBV7-2	TRBJ2-7	CASSLRQGGIYEQYF	TGTGCCAGCAGCTTAAGACAGGGGGGCATATACGAGCAGTACTTC
few	TRBD1	TRBV28	TRBJ1-6	CASRTGVSRSPLHF	TGTGCCAGCAGAACAGGGGTTTCCCGATCACCCCTCCACTTT
NA	TRBD2	TRBV9	TRBJ2-1	CASSGPTSGGYNEQFF	TGTGCCAGCAGCGGTCCGACTAGCGGGGGGTACAATGAGCAGTTCTTC
NA	NA	TRBV15	TRBJ2-5	CATSRPDKGKETQYF	TGTGCCACCAGCAGACCCGATAAGGGGAAAGAGACCCAGTACTTC
many	NA	TRBV29-1	TRBJ2-5	CSAGGQQETQYF	TGCAGCGCGGGGGGACAGCAAGAGACCCAGTACTTC
few	NA	TRBV10-3	TRBJ1-4	CAISEEQSNEKLFF	TGTGCCATCAGTGAGGAGCAGAGTAATGAAAAGCTGTTTTTT
NA	NA	TRBV6-5	TRBJ1-1	CASRTLQGWDTEAFF	TGTGCCAGCAGAACTCTACAGGGATGGGATACTGAAGCTTTCTTT
once	TRBD2	TRBV9	TRBJ2-5	CASSSLSGQYQETQYF	TGTGCCAGCAGCTCCCTTAGCGGGCAGTACCAAGAGACCCAGTACTTC